The clone carrying this TCR beta chain was picked up many times. This CDR3 contains 13 residues. Looked up from germline, CDR1 is KGHSH and CDR2 is LQKENI. The germline V and J ends were trimmed by 6 bases and 3 bases, with 9 bases remaining between them. These data come from a study of T cells after posttransplantation cyclophosphamide. The method was immunoSEQ multiplex PCR; TCRdb's version includes in-frame clones alone and lacks a portion of them. The counts give more than 35,000 clones, none of them seen only once; 2.5% is held by the top ten. The sequence was collected from a man aged 50-60 years in good health, CMV-negative, and a related stem cell transplant donor. The chain joins TRBV18 to TRBJ1-5; TRBD1 is a possible D gene (5 bases). The sequencing input was PBMCs. The DNA for the CDR3 is TGTGCCAGCTCTGCAGGGTCCAATCAGCCCCAGCATTTT. Protein product: CASSAGSNQPQHF. Supplemented by reference TRBV18 and TRBJ1-5, the full variable domain reads NAGVMQNPRHLVRRRGQEARLRCSPMKGHSHVYWYRQLPEEGLKFMVYLQKENIIDESGMPKERFSAEFPKEGPSILRIQQVVRGDSAAYFCASSAGSNQPQHFGDGTRLSIL.